The 13 T cell receptor beta chains given below trace back to one sample, sequenced in a study of brain metastases from non-small cell lung cancer. Method: immunoSEQ multiplex PCR; TCRdb's copy keeps in-frame clones and lacks some. The sample comprises fewer than 2,000 clones, about four fifths of which are singletons, and around 10% rests with the top ten. Sequences were obtained from tissue from a brain metastasis. Receptors were obtained from a donor aged 40 or over with non-small cell lung cancer.

In its sample, this clone was seen once. This chain connects TRBV7-9 to TRBJ2-1; TRBD2 aligns across 11 bases. The germline gives CDR1 SEHNR, CDR2 FQNEAQ (reference sequence). This CDR3 spans 16 amino acids. After removal of 5 bases from V and 5 bases from J, the junction contained 8 bases not matched to a gene. The CDR3 bases are TGTGCCAGCAGCGTCCTGACTAGCGGGACCGACAATGAGCAGTTCTTC. It is translated as CASSVLTSGTDNEQFF.

CDR3 bases: TGCGCCAGCAGCCCCAGGGGGGGCGGAGATACGCAGTATTTT. The encoded protein is CASSPRGGGDTQYF. J is TRBJ2-3 and V is TRBV5-1; tentatively, D is TRBD1 or TRBD2 (7 bases each). This CDR3 is 14 amino acids long. V was pared by 4 bases and J by 5 bases, with 14 bases between. CDR1 is SGHRS and CDR2 is YFSETQ in the germline V gene.

The V gene is TRBV27, the J gene TRBJ1-2; no reliable D call. Germline loops: CDR1 MNHEY, CDR2 SMNVEV (reference sequence). The CDR3 is 15 residues long. Trimming removed 7 bases at V and 7 bases at J, with 22 bases between. The CDR3 is CASKDPNGSDPGYTF. CDR3 nucleotides: TGTGCCAGCAAAGATCCAAACGGGTCAGACCCTGGCTACACCTTC.

The CDR3 bases are TGTGCCAGCAGTTCCCTACAGGGGGCGGAAGGCTACACCTTC. Translated, it gives CASSSLQGAEGYTF. This chain links TRBV6-2 or TRBV6-3 with TRBJ1-2, with 9 bases that match TRBD1. The CDR3 is 14 amino acids. The junction had 8 bases not matched to a gene; V was cut back by 4 bases and J by 8 bases. Per the germline V gene, CDR1 is MNHEY and CDR2 is SVGEGT.

About this clone itself: Its ends do not fully match the called genes, so a read error is possible. The same CDR3 also results from other DNA sequences found in this sample. This rearrangement joins TRBV5-8 to TRBJ1-1; D is ambiguous. The CDR3 is 16 residues long. Germline CDR1 and CDR2: SGHTS and YDEGEE. This chain's CDR3 is CASSLDDLNMNTEAFF. The DNA of the CDR3 is TGTGCCAGCAGCTTGGACGACCTCAACATGAATACTGAAGCTTTCTTT.

There are a few counts of this clone. The chain couples TRBV24-1 to TRBJ2-5, with 7 bases matching TRBD1. V lost 1 base, J lost 5 bases, and 9 bases stayed unmatched. This CDR3 region has 16 residues. Germline loops: CDR1 KGHDR, CDR2 SFDVKD. The CDR3 region has the DNA TGTGCCACCAGTGATTTTGAGGGGGCGAGGAGTGAGACCCAGTACTTC. Translating gives CATSDFEGARSETQYF.

This clone came up a few times. Other nucleotide sequences from this sample produce the same CDR3. V usage is TRBV12-5 and J usage is TRBJ1-5; a weak D match, TRBD1 (5 bases). Germline loops: CDR1 LGHNT, CDR2 FRNRAP. With 5 bases removed from V and 0 bases from J, the gap between germline ends came to 11 bases. The CDR3 consists of 15 residues. The CDR3 coding sequence is TGTGCTAGTGGTAGGGACGGGAATAGCAATCAGCCCCAGCATTTT. This translates into CASGRDGNSNQPQHF.

The chain joins TRBV11-3 to TRBJ2-2; TRBD1 is a possible D gene (5 bases). CDR1 SGHNT and CDR2 YENEEA come from the germline V gene. The CDR3 has 14 residues. V shed 2 bases and J shed 3 bases, with 7 bases lying between them. CDR3 sequence: CASSLQGDTGELFF. The DNA for the CDR3 is TGTGCCAGCAGCTTACAGGGTGACACCGGGGAGCTGTTTTTT.

This clone has a handful of counts. V gene TRBV5-4 combines with J gene TRBJ2-3; weak D call: TRBD2 (7 bases). CDR1 SGHNT and CDR2 YYREEE come from the germline V gene (reference sequence). Trimming stripped 4 bases from V and 1 base from J, with 16 bases between. The CDR3 loop spans 16 amino acids. DNA of the CDR3: TGTGCCAGCAGCCCCGTAGGGGGGGGACGCACAGATACGCAGTATTTT. Translating it yields CASSPVGGGRTDTQYF.

The chain links TRBV6-8 to TRBJ1-5; 8 bases agree with TRBD1. Germline V CDR1 and CDR2: MNHGY, SAAAGT. The V and J ends lost 5 bases and 1 base, in that order; junction bases with no gene match: 7. This CDR3 is 16 amino acids long. The CDR3 DNA follows: TGTGCCAGCAGTAAAGTCCGGACAGGGAGCAATCAGCCCCAGCATTTT. Encoded protein: CASSKVRTGSNQPQHF.

The rearrangement joins TRBV7-2 to TRBJ2-1, with 9 bases lining up with TRBD2. Germline values: CDR1 SGHTA, CDR2 FQGNSA. V lost 3 bases to trimming and J lost 5 bases; unmatched junction nucleotides: 14. The CDR3 length is 18 residues. CDR3 nucleotides: TGTGCCAGCAGCTTTCAAGTAGCGGGGGCGATCCTCGACAATGAGCAGTTCTTC. As protein: CASSFQVAGAILDNEQFF. The full variable domain, completed using reference TRBV7-2 and TRBJ2-1, is GAGVSQSPSNKVTEKGKDVELRCDPISGHTALYWYRQSLGQGLEFLIYFQGNSAPDKSGLPSDRFSAERTGGSVSTLTIQRTQQEDSAVYLCASSFQVAGAILDNEQFFGPGTRLTVL.

This chain joins TRBV5-5 and TRBJ1-1; D gene ambiguous. CDR3 size: 13 residues. V gave up 0 bases and J gave up 5 bases, with 8 bases separating them. The germline V gene encodes CDR1 SGHKS and CDR2 YYEKEE (reference sequence). The CDR3 reads CASSLAMGTEAFF. CDR3 bases: TGTGCCAGCAGCTTGGCGATGGGAACTGAAGCTTTCTTT. The full variable domain, rest sourced from reference TRBV5-5 and TRBJ1-1, is DAGVTQSPTHLIKTRGQQVTLRCSPISGHKSVSWYQQVLGQGPQFIFQYYEKEERGRGNFPDRFSARQFPNYSSELNVNALLLGDSALYLCASSLAMGTEAFFGQGTRLTVV.

V gene TRBV5-5 combines with J gene TRBJ1-2; no clear D. Germline V lookup: CDR1 SGHKS, CDR2 YYEKEE (reference sequence). The CDR3 runs to 16 residues. V lost 0 bases to trimming and J lost 4 bases, with 16 bases between them. CDR3 DNA sequence: TGTGCCAGCAGCTTGGCCCGCCATCCCGAGATCTATGGCTACACCTTC. This encodes CASSLARHPEIYGYTF.